The 6 T cell receptor beta chains given below trace back to one sample, sequenced in a study of shared clonotypes between healthy human individuals. The data were produced by immunoSEQ multiplex PCR, yet TCRdb's version contains in-frame clones alone and is incomplete. The repertoire holds 1,100,000 or so clones, with about 80% as singletons. Sequenced sample: memory CD4+ T cells from PBMCs. Subset in this sample: CD45RA-negative fraction. All receptors derive from a young man in good health. Some clones in this sample may be carry-over from other donors' samples.

In nucleotides, the CDR3 is TGTGCCAGCAGCTTAGACGGACTAGCGGGAGGAATTAGCACAGATACGCAGTATTTT. This translates into CASSLDGLAGGISTDTQYF. The chain combines TRBV7-2 with TRBJ2-3, with 14 bases aligning to TRBD2. There are 19 residues in the CDR3. The V segment lost 1 base and the J segment 0 bases; nucleotides outside the gene matches: 6. The V gene's germline CDR1 is SGHTA and CDR2 FQGNSA.

The rearrangement uses TRBV28 and TRBJ1-2, with 7 bases aligning to TRBD1. Germline CDR1 reads MDHEN; CDR2 reads SYDVKM. Trimming at V came to 6 bases and at J to 3 bases, leaving 4 bases not matched to a gene. The CDR3 totals 13 residues. The CDR3 spells CASRVDRDYGYTF. CDR3 nucleotide sequence: TGTGCCAGCAGAGTAGACAGGGACTATGGCTACACCTTC.

This chain joins TRBV2 and TRBJ2-4, with 8 bases matching TRBD1. Germline loops: CDR1 SNHLY, CDR2 FYNNEI. With 2 bases clipped from V and 6 bases from J, the junction kept 6 bases outside the gene matches. The length of the CDR3 is 15 residues. The CDR3, as DNA: TGTGCCAGCAGTGAACCGGGACAGGCTACAAACATTCAGTACTTC. This codes for CASSEPGQATNIQYF.

The chain carries TRBV27 and TRBJ2-3; maybe TRBD2 (5 bases). This CDR3 contains 15 residues. Per germline, CDR1 MNHEY and CDR2 SMNVEV (reference sequence). The V end lost 2 bases, the J end lost 2 bases, and 11 bases lay between the germline ends. The CDR3 DNA follows: TGTGCCAGCAGTTTACGGACTTTCGACACAGATACGCAGTATTTT. This gives the protein CASSLRTFDTDTQYF.

The chain joins TRBV2 to TRBJ2-1; D may be TRBD1 (5 bases). The V gene lost 4 bases and the J gene lost 6 bases, with 19 bases spanning the gap. The CDR3 sequence is 16 residues long. In germline, CDR1 is SNHLY, CDR2 FYNNEI. The CDR3 DNA reads as TGTGCCAGCAGTGGGGCTCTTTCCGCCCAGGGCAATGAGCAGTTCTTC. It is translated as CASSGALSAQGNEQFF.

This chain links TRBV6-4 with TRBJ1-2; unclear D gene. CDR3 length: 12 amino acids. Looked up from germline, CDR1 is MRHNA and CDR2 is SNTAGT. V was cut by 6 bases and J by 7 bases, with 12 bases left in between. The CDR3 is CASSLGKGGYTF. The DNA of the CDR3 is TGTGCCAGCAGCTTGGGGAAGGGTGGCTACACCTTC.